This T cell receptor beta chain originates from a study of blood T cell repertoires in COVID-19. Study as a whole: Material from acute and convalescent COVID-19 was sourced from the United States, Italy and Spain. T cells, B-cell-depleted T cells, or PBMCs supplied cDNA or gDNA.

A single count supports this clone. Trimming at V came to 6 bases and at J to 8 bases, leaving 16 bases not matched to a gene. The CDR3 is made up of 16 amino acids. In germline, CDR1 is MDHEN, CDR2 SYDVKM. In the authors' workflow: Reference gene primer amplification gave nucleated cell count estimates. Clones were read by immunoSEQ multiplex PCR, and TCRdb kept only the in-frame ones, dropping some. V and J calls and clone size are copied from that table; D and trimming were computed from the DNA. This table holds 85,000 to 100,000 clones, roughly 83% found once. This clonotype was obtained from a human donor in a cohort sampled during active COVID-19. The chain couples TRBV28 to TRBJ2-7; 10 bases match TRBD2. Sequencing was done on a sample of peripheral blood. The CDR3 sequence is CASRGSASGSGRQQYF. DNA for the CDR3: TGTGCCAGCAGAGGGTCCGCTAGCGGGAGTGGTCGGCAGCAGTACTTC.